This T cell receptor (beta chain) was captured in a study of blood T cell repertoires in COVID-19. Clones were sequenced by immunoSEQ multiplex PCR, and TCRdb holds only the in-frame ones, with some missing. This repertoire shows approximately 190,000 clones, 80% to 90% found once; its top ten account for less than 6.5%. Per the germline V gene, CDR1 is SQVTM and CDR2 is ANQGSEA. The CDR3 consists of 12 residues. Trimming shortened V by 7 bases and J by 2 bases, and 11 bases separated the two germline ends. Sequenced input: peripheral blood. This receptor was obtained from a woman between 65 and 79 years old with active or convalescent COVID-19. This chain uses TRBV29-1 with TRBJ2-5; maybe TRBD2 (6 bases). CDR3 DNA sequence: TGCAGCGCCCAAGCGGGTCAAGAGACCCAGTACTTC. It encodes CSAQAGQETQYF.